This TCR beta chain was retrieved from a study of blood T cell repertoires in COVID-19. At the level of the study: The United States, Italy and Spain provided the acute and convalescent COVID-19 samples. T cells, B-cell-depleted T cells, or PBMCs provided the cDNA or gDNA that served as material.

Original processing methods: Nucleated cell counts were estimated from reference gene primer amplification. The protocol was immunoSEQ multiplex PCR, while the TCRdb copy is restricted to in-frame clones and leaves out a portion. Clone size and V and J calls were adopted from that table, with D and trimming inferred from the DNA. The sample has 94,000 or so clones, approximately 86% seen once. The CDR3 is made up of 17 amino acids. Germline assignment: CDR1 LNHDA and CDR2 SQIVND (reference sequence). Trimming shortened V by 2 bases and J by 0 bases, and 16 bases separated the two germline ends. This rearrangement joins TRBV19 to TRBJ1-1, with D possibly TRBD1 on 5 matching bases. Input material: peripheral blood. This clonotype was sampled from a woman aged 70-85 years with acute or convalescent COVID-19. CDR3 DNA: TGTGCCAGTAGTATATGGTTAGCCCCAGGGATGAACACTGAAGCTTTCTTT. Its translation is CASSIWLAPGMNTEAFF.